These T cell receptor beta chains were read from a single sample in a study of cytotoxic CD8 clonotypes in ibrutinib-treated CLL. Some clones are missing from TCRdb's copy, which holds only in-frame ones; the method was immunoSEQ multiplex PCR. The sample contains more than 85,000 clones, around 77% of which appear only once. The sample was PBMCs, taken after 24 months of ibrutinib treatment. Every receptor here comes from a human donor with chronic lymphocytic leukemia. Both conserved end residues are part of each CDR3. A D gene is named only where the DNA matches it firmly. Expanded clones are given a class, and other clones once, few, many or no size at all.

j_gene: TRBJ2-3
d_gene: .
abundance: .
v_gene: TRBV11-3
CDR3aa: CASSLGLRGATDTQYF
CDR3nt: TGTGCCAGCAGCTTAGGGCTCCGGGGGGCGACAGATACGCAGTATTTT

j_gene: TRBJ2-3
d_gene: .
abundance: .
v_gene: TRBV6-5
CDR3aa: CASSYSGGGTDTQYF
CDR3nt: TGTGCCAGCAGTTACTCCGGGGGAGGCACAGATACGCAGTATTTT

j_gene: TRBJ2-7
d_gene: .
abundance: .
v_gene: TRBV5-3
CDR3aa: CALRGTCYEQYF
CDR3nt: TGTGCCCTTCGGGGGACCTGCTACGAGCAGTACTTC

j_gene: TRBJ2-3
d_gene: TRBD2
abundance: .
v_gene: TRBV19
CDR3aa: CASKGRASTDTQYF
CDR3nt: TGTGCCAGTAAGGGGAGGGCAAGCACAGATACGCAGTATTTT

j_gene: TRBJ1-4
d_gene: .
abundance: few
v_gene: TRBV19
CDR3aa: CASSNHKGKANEKLFF
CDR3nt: TGTGCCAGTAGTAACCACAAGGGAAAGGCTAATGAAAAACTGTTTTTT

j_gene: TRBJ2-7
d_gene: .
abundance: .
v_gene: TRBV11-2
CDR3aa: CASSLDEMKSHEQYF
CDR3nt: TGTGCCAGCAGCTTAGATGAAATGAAAAGCCACGAGCAGTACTTC

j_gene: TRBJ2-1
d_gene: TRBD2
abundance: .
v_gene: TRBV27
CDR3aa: CASSPILAGGSYNEQFF
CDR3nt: TGTGCCAGCAGTCCCATATTAGCGGGAGGATCCTACAATGAGCAGTTCTTC

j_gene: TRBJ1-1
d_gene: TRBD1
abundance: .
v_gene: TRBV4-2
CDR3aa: CASSQDSGTGGSEAFF
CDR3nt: TGTGCCAGCAGCCAAGATAGTGGGACAGGGGGCTCTGAAGCTTTCTTT

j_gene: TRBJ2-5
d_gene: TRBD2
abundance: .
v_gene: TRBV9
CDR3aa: CASSVRASGASASQETQYF
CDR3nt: TGTGCCAGCAGCGTGCGGGCTAGCGGGGCCTCGGCTAGCCAAGAGACCCAGTACTTC

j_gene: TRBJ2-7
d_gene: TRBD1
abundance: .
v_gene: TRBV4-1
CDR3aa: CASSPGQGSYEQYF
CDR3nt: TGCGCCAGCAGCCCGGGACAGGGGAGTTACGAGCAGTACTTC

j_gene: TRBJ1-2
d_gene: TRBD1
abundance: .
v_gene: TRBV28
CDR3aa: CASSPPTGGAYGYTF
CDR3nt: TGTGCCAGCAGTCCACCGACAGGGGGTGCCTATGGCTACACCTTC

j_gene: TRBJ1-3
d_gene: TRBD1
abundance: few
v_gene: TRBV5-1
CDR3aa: CASSLDRGTGNTIYF
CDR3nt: TGCGCCAGCAGCTTGGACAGGGGGACTGGAAACACCATATATTTT

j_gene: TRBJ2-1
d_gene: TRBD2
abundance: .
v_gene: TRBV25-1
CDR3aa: CASSALIASGHNEQFF
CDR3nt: TGTGCCAGCAGTGCTCTGATAGCTAGCGGTCACAATGAGCAGTTCTTC

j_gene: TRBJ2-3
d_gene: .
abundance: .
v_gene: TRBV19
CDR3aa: CASSIWNTQYF
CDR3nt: TGTGCCAGTAGTATATGGAATACGCAGTATTTT

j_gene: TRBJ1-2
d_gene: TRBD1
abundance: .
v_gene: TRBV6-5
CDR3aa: CASSSVIRTGSYTF
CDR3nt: TGTGCCAGCAGTTCCGTTATAAGGACAGGAAGCTACACCTTC

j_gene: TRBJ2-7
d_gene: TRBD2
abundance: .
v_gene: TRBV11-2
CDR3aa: CASSLGASGRVEQYF
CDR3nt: TGTGCCAGCAGCTTAGGGGCTAGCGGGAGAGTCGAGCAGTACTTC

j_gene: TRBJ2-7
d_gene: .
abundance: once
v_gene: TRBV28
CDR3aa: CASSFFDIAYEQYF
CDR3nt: TGTGCCAGCAGTTTTTTTGACATAGCCTACGAGCAGTACTTC

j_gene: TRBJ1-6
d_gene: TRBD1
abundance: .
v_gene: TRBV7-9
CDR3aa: CASSLRGTGSYNSPLHF
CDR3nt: TGTGCCAGCAGCTTAAGAGGGACAGGCTCCTATAATTCACCCCTCCACTTT

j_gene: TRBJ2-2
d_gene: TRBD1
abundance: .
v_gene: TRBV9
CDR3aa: CASSVTGANTGELFF
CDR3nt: TGTGCCAGCAGCGTCACAGGGGCGAACACCGGGGAGCTGTTTTTT

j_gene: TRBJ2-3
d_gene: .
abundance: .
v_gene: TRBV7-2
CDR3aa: CASSSDSAAYTDTQYF
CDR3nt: TGTGCCAGCAGCTCCGACTCCGCAGCGTACACAGATACGCAGTATTTT

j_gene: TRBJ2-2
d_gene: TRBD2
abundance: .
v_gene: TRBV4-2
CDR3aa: CASSPGLAANTGELFF
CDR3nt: TGTGCCAGCAGCCCTGGACTAGCGGCGAACACCGGGGAGCTGTTTTTT

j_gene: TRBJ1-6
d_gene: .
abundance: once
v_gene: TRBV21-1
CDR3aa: CASSKAWTGGCIRTSPLHF
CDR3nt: TGTGCCAGCAGCAAAGCTTGGACAGGGGGTTGTATTCGGACCTCACCCCTCCACTTT

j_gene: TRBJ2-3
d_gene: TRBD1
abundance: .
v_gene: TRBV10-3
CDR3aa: CAIRDRADTDTQYF
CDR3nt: TGTGCCATCAGGGACAGGGCCGACACAGATACGCAGTATTTT

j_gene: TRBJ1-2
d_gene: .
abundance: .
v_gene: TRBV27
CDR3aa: CASSLPTGQGYTF
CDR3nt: TGTGCCAGCAGTTTACCGACAGGACAAGGCTACACCTTC

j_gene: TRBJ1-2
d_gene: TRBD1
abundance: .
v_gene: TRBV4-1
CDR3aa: CASSQDSVNRGRLGYTF
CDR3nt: TGCGCCAGCAGCCAAGATTCGGTAAACAGGGGGAGGTTAGGCTACACCTTC

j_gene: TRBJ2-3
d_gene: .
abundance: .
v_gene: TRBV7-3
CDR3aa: CASSLTPAGTDTQYF
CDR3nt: TGTGCCAGCAGCTTAACCCCGGCTGGCACAGATACGCAGTATTTT

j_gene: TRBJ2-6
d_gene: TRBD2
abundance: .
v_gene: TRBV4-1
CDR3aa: CASSQVGTSGRRSGANVLTF
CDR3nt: TGCGCCAGCAGCCAAGTTGGGACTAGCGGGAGACGATCTGGGGCCAACGTCCTGACTTTC

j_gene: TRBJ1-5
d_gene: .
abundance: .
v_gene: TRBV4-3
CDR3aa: CASSQGYSNQPQHF
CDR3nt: TGCGCCAGCAGCCAAGGATATAGCAATCAGCCCCAGCATTTT

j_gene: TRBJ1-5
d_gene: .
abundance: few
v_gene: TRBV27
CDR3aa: CASSSLQGNQPQHF
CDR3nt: TGTGCCAGCAGTTCGCTCCAAGGCAATCAGCCCCAGCATTTT

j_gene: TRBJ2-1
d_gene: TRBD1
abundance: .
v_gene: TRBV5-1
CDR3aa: CASSWGQGNNEQFF
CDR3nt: TGCGCCAGCAGCTGGGGACAGGGAAACAATGAGCAGTTCTTC

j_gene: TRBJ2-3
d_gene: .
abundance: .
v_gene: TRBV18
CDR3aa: CASSSPSSSSTDTQYF
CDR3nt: TGTGCCAGCTCTAGTCCGTCGTCCTCAAGCACAGATACGCAGTATTTT

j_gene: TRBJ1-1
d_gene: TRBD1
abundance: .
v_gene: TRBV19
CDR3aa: CASSMLGQGRNTEAFF
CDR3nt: TGTGCCAGTAGTATGTTGGGACAGGGGCGGAACACTGAAGCTTTCTTT

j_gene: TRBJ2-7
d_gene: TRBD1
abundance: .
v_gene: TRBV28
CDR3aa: CASSGRQGTGIGEQYF
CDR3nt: TGTGCCAGCAGCGGCCGCCAGGGGACAGGGATCGGTGAGCAGTACTTC

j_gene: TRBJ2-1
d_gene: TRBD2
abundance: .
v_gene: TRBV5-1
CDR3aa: CASSLGLAGGPVEQFF
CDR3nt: TGCGCCAGCAGCTTGGGGCTAGCGGGAGGGCCGGTTGAGCAGTTCTTC

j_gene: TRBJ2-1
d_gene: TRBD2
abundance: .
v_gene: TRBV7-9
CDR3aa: CASSFPGSGRVDNEQFF
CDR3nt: TGTGCCAGCAGCTTCCCGGGTAGCGGGAGAGTCGACAATGAGCAGTTCTTC

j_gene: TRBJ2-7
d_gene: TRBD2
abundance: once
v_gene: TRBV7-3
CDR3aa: CASSLRGGAGEQYF
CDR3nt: TGTGCCAGCAGCCTTCGGGGGGGCGCTGGCGAGCAGTACTTC

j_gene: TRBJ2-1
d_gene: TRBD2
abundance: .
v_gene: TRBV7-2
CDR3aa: CASSSPGLTSGNPYNEQFF
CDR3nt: TGTGCCAGCAGCTCTCCCGGGTTAACTAGCGGGAACCCCTACAATGAGCAGTTCTTC

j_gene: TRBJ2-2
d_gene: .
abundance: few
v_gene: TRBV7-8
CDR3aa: CASSLGTAEDGELFF
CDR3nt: TGTGCCAGCAGCTTAGGGACCGCCGAGGACGGGGAGCTGTTTTTT

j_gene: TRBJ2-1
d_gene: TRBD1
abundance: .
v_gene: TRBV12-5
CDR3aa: CASGYGQELYNEQFF
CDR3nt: TGTGCTAGTGGTTATGGACAGGAGCTTTACAATGAGCAGTTCTTC

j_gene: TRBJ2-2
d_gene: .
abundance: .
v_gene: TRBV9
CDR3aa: CASSVIAGELFF
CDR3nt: TGTGCCAGCAGCGTTATCGCCGGGGAGCTGTTTTTT

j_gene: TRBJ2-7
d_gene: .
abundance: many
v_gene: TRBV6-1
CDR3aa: CASRGDTFYEQYF
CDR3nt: TGTGCCAGCCGGGGGGACACCTTCTACGAGCAGTACTTC

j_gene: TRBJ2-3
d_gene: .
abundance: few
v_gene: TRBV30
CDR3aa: CAWNGGGTAADTQYF
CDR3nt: TGTGCCTGGAATGGGGGGGGGACAGCGGCGGATACGCAGTATTTT

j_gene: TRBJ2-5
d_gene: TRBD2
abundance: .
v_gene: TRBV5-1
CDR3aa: CASRKTPGGAQETQYF
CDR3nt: TGCGCCAGCAGAAAAACCCCCGGGGGGGCCCAAGAGACCCAGTACTTC